The source of this TCR beta chain is a study of beta chain features in type 1 diabetes. This clone was recorded a few times. The antigen is undetermined. Sorting produced populations that all topped 98% purity. General study findings and limits: Shorter TCRB CDR3s, moderately but significantly so, marked every one of the four CD4+ subsets in Type 1 diabetes patients. It was possible that PCR favored shorter templates, equally so in patients and controls. There were fewer insertions and more deletions at the VDJ junctions of type 1 diabetes patients. Patients' naive, central memory and Treg TCRB repertoires seemed closer to one another than those of healthy donors.

V lost 0 bases and J 5 bases, leaving 17 bases between the germline ends. CDR3 length: 16 amino acids. The germline gives CDR1 SGDLS, CDR2 YYNGEE. Sequenced material consisted of expressed TCRB transcripts (all of the isolated RNA was reverse transcribed). The assay was immunoSEQ multiplex PCR, and TCRdb's table has in-frame clones only and misses some. The sample lists about 370,000 clones; around a tenth were seen once. Input material: central memory CD4+ T cells from blood. The gene calls are TRBV9 and TRBJ2-5; perhaps TRBD2 as D (6 bases). This receptor was obtained from a man aged 25-45 years with type 1 diabetes. CDR3 nucleotide sequence: TGTGCCAGCAGCGTAGGGAGGGGTGGCAATGGGGAGACCCAGTACTTC. Translated, it gives CASSVGRGGNGETQYF.